This T cell receptor (beta chain) was profiled in a study of cytomegalovirus exposure and HLA in healthy donors. The PCR employed 60 Vbeta primers together with 13 Jbeta primers. TCRdb's table, derived via immunoSEQ multiplex PCR, lists solely in-frame clones and lacks some. The table includes around 150,000 clones, more than 65% detected once. The study, taken as a whole, reports: When the data were analyzed later, several of the most significant clusters appeared to be linked to common viral pathogens. Reported performance of the classifier showed diagnosis of cytomegalovirus status with high specificity and sensitivity.

The CDR3 contains 14 residues. V was pared by 2 bases and J by 5 bases, with 12 bases between. CDR1 is SNHLY and CDR2 is FYNNEI in the germline V gene. With regard to this clone: Its antigen is not known.

The sequenced sample was PBMCs. The chain is built from TRBV2 and TRBJ2-5; possibly TRBD2 for D (6 bases). The sequence was collected from a man aged 18 to 29 in good health and CMV-seropositive. The CDR3 reads CASSEFSGVETQYF. The CDR3 DNA is TGTGCCAGCAGTGAATTTTCGGGGGTTGAGACCCAGTACTTC.